This T cell receptor (beta chain) was recovered during a study of T-cell memory formation after mild COVID-19. Turning to the study itself: Among the donors, TCR clusters were largely specific to each donor.

Constant-segment primers and 5'RACE yielded cDNA libraries for TCR alpha and TCR beta, each carrying sample barcodes and UMIs. TCRdb used MiXCR to reprocess the 5' RACE reads, holding one entry per CDR3 protein. The profile shows some 440,000 distinct CDR3 sequences, approximately 25% of them singletons. Only a few counts were recorded for this clonotype. From germline, CDR1 is SGHRS and CDR2 YFSETQ. The CDR3 has 13 amino acids. V trimming: 0 bases; J trimming: 6 bases; junction bases outside the gene matches: 3. This clonotype was obtained from an adult woman who had mild COVID-19 (a few samples of this study predate the infection). Cell type and time point are not known. The sample taken for sequencing was PBMCs or a T cell subset sorted from them (not recorded which). The chain has TRBV5-1 and TRBJ2-7; 7 bases fit TRBD1. DNA for the CDR3: TGCGCCAGCAGCTTGGATACAGGGGTCGAGCAGTACTTC. Its protein product is CASSLDTGVEQYF.